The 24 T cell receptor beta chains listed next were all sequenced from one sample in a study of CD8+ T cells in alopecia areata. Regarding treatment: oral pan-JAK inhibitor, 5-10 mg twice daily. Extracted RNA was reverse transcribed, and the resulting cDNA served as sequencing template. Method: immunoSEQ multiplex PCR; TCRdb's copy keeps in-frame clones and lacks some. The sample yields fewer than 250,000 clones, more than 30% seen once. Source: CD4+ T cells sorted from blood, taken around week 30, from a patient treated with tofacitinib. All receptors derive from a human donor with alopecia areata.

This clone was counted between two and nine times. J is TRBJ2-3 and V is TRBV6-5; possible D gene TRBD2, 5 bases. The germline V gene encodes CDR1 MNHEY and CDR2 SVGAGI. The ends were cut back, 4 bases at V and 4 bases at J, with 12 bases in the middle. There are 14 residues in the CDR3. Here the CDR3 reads CASSSRTGADTQYF. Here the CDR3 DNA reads TGTGCCAGCAGTTCTCGAACCGGGGCAGATACGCAGTATTTT.

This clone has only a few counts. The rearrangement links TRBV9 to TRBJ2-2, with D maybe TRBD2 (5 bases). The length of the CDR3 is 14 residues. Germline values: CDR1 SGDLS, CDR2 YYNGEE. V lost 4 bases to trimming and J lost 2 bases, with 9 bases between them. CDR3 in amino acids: CASSSAANTGELFF. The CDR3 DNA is TGTGCCAGCAGCTCAGCGGCCAACACCGGGGAGCTGTTTTTT.

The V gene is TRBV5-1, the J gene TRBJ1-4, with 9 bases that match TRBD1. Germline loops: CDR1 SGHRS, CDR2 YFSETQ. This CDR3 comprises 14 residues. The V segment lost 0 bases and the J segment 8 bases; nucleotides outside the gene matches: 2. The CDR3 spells CASSLGTGEEKLFF. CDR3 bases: TGCGCCAGCAGCTTGGGGACAGGGGAGGAAAAACTGTTTTTT.

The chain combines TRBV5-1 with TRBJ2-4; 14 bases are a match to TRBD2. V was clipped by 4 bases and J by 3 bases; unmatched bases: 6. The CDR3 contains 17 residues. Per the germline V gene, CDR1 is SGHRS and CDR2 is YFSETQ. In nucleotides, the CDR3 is TGCGCCAGCAGCATGACTAGCGGGAGGGCCGTCAAAAACATTCAGTACTTC. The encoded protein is CASSMTSGRAVKNIQYF.

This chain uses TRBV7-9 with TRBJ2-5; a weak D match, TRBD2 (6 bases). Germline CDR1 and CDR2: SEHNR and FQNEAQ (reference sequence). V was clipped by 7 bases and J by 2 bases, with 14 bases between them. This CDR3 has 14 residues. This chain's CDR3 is CASTAGYEQETQYF. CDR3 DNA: TGTGCCAGCACGGCGGGGTACGAGCAAGAGACCCAGTACTTC.

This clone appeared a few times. CDR3 in DNA: TGTGCCAGCAGCCTACGTGGGACAGGAGGGTATAGCAATCAGCCCCAGCATTTT. Translated: CASSLRGTGGYSNQPQHF. The rearrangement joins TRBV5-6 to TRBJ1-5; the match to TRBD1 covers 8 bases. Unmatched junction bases numbered 12, after V lost 4 bases and J lost 0 bases. CDR3 size: 18 residues. CDR1 and CDR2 (germline): SGHDT, YYEEEE.

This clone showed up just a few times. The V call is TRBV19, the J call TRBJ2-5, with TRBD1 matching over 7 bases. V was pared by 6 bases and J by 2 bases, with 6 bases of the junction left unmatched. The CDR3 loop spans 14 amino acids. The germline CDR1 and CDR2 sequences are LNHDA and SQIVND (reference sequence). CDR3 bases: TGTGCCAGTAGCCGTGACAGGGATCAAGAGACCCAGTACTTC. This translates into CASSRDRDQETQYF.

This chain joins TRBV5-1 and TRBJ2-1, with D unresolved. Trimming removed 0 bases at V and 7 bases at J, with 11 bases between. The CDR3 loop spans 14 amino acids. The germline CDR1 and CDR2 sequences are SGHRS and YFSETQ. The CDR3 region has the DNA TGCGCCAGCAGCTTGGACTCCGGGCGTAATGAGCAGTTCTTC. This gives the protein CASSLDSGRNEQFF.

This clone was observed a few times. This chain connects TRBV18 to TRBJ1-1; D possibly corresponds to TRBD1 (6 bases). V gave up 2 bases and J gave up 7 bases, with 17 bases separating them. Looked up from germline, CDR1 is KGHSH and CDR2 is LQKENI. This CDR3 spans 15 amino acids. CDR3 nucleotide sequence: TGTGCCAGCTCACCATATACAGGGCGACGGGGTGAAGCTTTCTTT. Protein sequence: CASSPYTGRRGEAFF.

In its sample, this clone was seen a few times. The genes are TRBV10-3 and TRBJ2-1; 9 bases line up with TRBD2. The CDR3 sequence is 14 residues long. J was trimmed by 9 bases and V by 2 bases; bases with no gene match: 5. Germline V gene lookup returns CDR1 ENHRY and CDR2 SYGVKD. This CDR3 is CAISEVSGGREQFF. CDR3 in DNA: TGTGCCATCAGTGAGGTTAGCGGGGGTCGTGAGCAGTTCTTC.

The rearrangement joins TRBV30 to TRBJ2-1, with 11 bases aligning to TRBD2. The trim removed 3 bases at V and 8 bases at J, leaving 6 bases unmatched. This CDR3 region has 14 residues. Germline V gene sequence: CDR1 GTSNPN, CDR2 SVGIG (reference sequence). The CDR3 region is CAWSLAGGFHEQFF. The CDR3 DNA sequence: TGTGCCTGGAGCTTAGCGGGAGGGTTCCATGAGCAGTTCTTC. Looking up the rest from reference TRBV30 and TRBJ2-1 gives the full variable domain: SQTIHQWPATLVQPVGSPLSLECTVEGTSNPNLYWYRQAAGRGLQLLFYSVGIGQISSEVPQNLSASRPQDRQFILSSKKLLLSDSGFYLCAWSLAGGFHEQFFGPGTRLTVL.

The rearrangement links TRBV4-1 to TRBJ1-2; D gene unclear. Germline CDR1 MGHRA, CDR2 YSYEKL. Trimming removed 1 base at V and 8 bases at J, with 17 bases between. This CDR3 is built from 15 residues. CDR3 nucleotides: TGCGCCAGCAGCCAAGGATGGGTTTCCCGGCAAGGCTACACCTTC. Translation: CASSQGWVSRQGYTF.

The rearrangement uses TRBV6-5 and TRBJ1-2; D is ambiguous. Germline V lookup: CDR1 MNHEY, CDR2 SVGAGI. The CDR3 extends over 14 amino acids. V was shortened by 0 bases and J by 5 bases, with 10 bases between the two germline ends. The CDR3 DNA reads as TGTGCCAGCAGTTACTCCGAGAACTTGTATGGCTACACCTTC. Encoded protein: CASSYSENLYGYTF.

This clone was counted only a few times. The CDR3 DNA sequence: TGTGCCAGCGGGACAGGGTACTACGAGCAGTACTTC. It yields the protein CASGTGYYEQYF. The chain employs TRBV9 and TRBJ2-7; 9 bases map to TRBD1. CDR3 length: 12 amino acids. CDR1 and CDR2 (germline): SGDLS, YYNGEE. Unmatched junction bases numbered 2, after V lost 7 bases and J lost 3 bases.

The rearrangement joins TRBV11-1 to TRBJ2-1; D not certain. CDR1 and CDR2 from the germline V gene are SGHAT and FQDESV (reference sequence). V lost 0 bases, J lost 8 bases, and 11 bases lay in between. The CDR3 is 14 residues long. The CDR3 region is CASSLAPVPHEQFF. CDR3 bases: TGTGCCAGCAGCTTAGCACCGGTGCCCCATGAGCAGTTCTTC.

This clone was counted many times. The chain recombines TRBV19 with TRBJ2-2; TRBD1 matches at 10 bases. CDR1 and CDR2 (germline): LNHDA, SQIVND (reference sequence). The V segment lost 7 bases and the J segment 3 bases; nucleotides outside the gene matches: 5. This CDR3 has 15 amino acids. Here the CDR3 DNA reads TGTGCCAGTAAAAGGACAGGGGGACACACCGGGGAGCTGTTTTTT. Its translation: CASKRTGGHTGELFF.

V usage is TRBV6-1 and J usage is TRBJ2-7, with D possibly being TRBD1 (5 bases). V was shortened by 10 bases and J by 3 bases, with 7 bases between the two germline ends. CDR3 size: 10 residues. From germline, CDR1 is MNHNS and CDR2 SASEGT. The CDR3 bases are TGTGCCACCAGGGACTACGAGCAGTACTTC. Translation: CATRDYEQYF.

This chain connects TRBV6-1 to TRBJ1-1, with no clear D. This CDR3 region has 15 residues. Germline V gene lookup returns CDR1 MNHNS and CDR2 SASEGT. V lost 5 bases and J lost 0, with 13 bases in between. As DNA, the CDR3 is TGTGCCAGCAGTCCCCGGGAGGCCCTGAACACTGAAGCTTTCTTT. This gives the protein CASSPREALNTEAFF.

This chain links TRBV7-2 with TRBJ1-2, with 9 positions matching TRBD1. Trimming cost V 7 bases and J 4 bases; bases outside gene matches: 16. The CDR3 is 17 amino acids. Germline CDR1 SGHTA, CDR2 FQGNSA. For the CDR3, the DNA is TGTGCCAGCAACGCTCTCGGAGGACAGGGGATCATCTATGGCTACACCTTC. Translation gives CASNALGGQGIIYGYTF. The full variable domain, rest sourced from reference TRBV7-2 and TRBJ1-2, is GAGVSQSPSNKVTEKGKDVELRCDPISGHTALYWYRQSLGQGLEFLIYFQGNSAPDKSGLPSDRFSAERTGGSVSTLTIQRTQQEDSAVYLCASNALGGQGIIYGYTFGSGTRLTVV.

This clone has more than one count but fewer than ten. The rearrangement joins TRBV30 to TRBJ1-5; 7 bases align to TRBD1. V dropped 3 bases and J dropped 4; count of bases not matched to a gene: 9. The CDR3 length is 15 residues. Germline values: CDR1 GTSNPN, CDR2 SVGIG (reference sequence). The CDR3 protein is CAWRKQGLANQPQHF. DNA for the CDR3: TGTGCCTGGAGAAAACAGGGGTTAGCTAATCAGCCCCAGCATTTT.

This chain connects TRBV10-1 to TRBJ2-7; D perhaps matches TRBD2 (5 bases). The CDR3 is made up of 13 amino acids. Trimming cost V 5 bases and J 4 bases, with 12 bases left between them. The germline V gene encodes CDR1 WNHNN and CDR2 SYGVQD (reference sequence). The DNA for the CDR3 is TGCGCCAGCAGTCCAGGCAGGACTTACGAGCAGTACTTC. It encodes CASSPGRTYEQYF.

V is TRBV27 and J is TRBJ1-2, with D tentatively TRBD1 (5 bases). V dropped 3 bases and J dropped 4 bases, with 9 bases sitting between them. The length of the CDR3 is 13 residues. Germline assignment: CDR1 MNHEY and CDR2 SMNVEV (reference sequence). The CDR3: CASSLSRAYGYTF. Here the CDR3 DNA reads TGTGCCAGCAGTTTGAGCAGGGCCTATGGCTACACCTTC.

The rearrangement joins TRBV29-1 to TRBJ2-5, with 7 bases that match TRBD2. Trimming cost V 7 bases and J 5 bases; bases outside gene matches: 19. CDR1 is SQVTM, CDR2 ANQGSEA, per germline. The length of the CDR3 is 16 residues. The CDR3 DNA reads TGCAGCGCTTCCCTAACGACCCGGGGGGTTCTGGAGACCCAGTACTTC. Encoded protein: CSASLTTRGVLETQYF.

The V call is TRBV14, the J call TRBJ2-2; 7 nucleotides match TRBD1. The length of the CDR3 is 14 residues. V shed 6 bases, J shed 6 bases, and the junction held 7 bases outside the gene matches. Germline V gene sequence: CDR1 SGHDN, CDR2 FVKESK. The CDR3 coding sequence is TGTGCCAGCAGAGGGACAGTGGATGCCGGGGAGCTGTTTTTT. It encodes CASRGTVDAGELFF.